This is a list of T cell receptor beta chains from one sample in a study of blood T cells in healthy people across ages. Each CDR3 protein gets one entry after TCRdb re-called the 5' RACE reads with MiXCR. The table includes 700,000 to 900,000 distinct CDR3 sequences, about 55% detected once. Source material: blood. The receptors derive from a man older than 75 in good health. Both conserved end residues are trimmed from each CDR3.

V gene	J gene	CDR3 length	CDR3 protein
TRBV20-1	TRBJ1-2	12	SARLSGYNYGYT
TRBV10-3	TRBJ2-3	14	AISDQLAGANRYAY
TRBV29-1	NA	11	SVEMGAGYIQY
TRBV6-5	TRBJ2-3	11	ASSRAGADTQY
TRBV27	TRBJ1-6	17	ASRPRQGLSAFYNSPLH
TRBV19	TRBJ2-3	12	ASSIPRGKATQY
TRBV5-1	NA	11	ASSAGPPYEQY
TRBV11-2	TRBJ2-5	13	ASSSLAGGPGEQY
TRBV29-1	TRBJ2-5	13	SVEVVRGYQETQY
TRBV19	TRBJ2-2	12	ASSIIQGTGELF
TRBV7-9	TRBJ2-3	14	ASSLWSSRSTDTQY
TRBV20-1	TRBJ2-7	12	SASARDRGGEQY
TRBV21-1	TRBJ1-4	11	ASSKRDRPLLF
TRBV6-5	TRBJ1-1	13	ASSYSTWQNTEAF
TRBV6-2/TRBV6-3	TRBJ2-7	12	ASSYVGWTYEQY
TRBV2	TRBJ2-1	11	ASSGTSDHEQF
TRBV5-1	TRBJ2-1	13	ASSLARNTYNEQF
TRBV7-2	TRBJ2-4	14	ASSPVGGATKNIQY
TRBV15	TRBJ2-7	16	ATSRDTSGTGDSYEQY
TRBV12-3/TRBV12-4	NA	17	ASSAEPGQGPSSYNEQY
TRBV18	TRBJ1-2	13	ASSPDLTGSKGYT
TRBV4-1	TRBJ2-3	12	ASSQVGNWRYAY
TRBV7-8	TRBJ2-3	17	ASSYQTVIAGAPHRYAY
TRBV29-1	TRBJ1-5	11	SVSTRGNQPQH
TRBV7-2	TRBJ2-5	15	ASSLASTGTGQETQY
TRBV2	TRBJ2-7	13	ASSYGTGVVYEQY
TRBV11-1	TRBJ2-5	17	ASSHTRPGRGYLQETQY
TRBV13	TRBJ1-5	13	ASSYGTVSNQPQH
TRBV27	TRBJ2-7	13	ASSAGTGNKAKQY
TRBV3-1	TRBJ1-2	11	ASSQGWSYGYT
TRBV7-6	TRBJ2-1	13	ASNTGWGRDNEQF
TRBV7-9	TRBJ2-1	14	ASSFPAREGGNEQF
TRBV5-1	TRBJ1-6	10	ASSPGYSPLH
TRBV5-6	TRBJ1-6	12	ASSWRPSSSPLH
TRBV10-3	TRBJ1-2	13	AISEFVPRNYGYT
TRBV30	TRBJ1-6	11	AWSSQGNSPLH
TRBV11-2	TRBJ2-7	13	ASSLDLRGPYEQY
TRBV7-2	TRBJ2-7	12	ASSFRDTGYEQY
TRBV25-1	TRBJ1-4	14	ASSEVGRTTNEKLF
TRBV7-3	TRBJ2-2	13	ASSKGPGGTGELF
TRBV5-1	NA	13	ASSLTGDSYNEQY
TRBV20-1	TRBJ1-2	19	SDLFLPFRDLFPAGSRGYT
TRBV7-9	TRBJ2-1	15	ASSLGTFGDSYNEQF
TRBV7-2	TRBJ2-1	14	ASSLEIAGGHNEQF
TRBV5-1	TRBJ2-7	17	ASSSLLGQGSLGHYEQY
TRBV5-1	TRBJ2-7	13	ASSWGERVDYEQY
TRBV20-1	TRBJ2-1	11	SAREMVYNEQF
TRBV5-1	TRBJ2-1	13	ASSLIWSSYNEQF
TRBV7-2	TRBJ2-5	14	ASSLLSGRPGETQY
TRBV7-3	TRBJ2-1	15	ASSARLAGAHFGEQF
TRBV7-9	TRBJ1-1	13	ASSFGGRARTEAF
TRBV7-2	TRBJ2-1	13	ASNLAPCSYNEQF
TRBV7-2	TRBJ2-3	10	ASSLGPDTQY
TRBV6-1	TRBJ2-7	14	ASSDPRGSLSYEQY
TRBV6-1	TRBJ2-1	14	ASRNEQGALMDEQF
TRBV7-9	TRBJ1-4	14	ASSATAAGKHEKLF
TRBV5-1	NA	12	ASSAGQATYEQY